The rows below give T cell receptor beta chains drawn from one sample of a study of shared clonotypes between healthy human individuals. The assay was immunoSEQ multiplex PCR, and TCRdb's table has in-frame clones only and misses some. The sample has around 2.5 million clones, 80% to 95% seen once; the top ten hold roughly 0.36%. The sample comprised naive CD4+ T cells from PBMCs. Receptor source: a man between 18 and 29 years old in good health. Some clones in this sample may be carry-over from other donors' samples. CDR3s include the opening cysteine and the closing phenylalanine or tryptophan. A D gene is named only where the DNA matches it firmly.

CDR3 length: 16
D gene: .
V gene: TRBV2
CDR3 protein: CASRGPMRPSNQPQHF

CDR3 length: 15
D gene: TRBD1
V gene: TRBV7-9
CDR3 protein: CASSSSTGSDYGYTF

CDR3 length: 15
D gene: TRBD1
V gene: TRBV4-3
CDR3 protein: CASSQDFDRGYEQYF

CDR3 length: 13
D gene: .
V gene: TRBV29-1
CDR3 protein: CSVLRDMNTEAFF

CDR3 length: 14
D gene: .
V gene: TRBV5-1
CDR3 protein: CASAPRGPQETQYF

CDR3 length: 13
D gene: .
V gene: TRBV16
CDR3 protein: CASSSTAGYGYTF

CDR3 length: 15
D gene: .
V gene: TRBV28
CDR3 protein: CASSLGGGANEKLFF

CDR3 length: 15
D gene: .
V gene: TRBV2
CDR3 protein: CASSTSRGPNEKLFF

CDR3 length: 19
D gene: TRBD2
V gene: TRBV27
CDR3 protein: CASSRPPGLSSEGLYEQYF

CDR3 length: 14
D gene: TRBD1
V gene: TRBV15
CDR3 protein: CATSRDQGVGGYTF

CDR3 length: 14
D gene: .
V gene: TRBV6-1
CDR3 protein: CASYRGSGNYGYTF

CDR3 length: 12
D gene: .
V gene: TRBV5-1
CDR3 protein: CASSLVGDTQYF

CDR3 length: 16
D gene: .
V gene: TRBV19
CDR3 protein: CASSIGGGRIQETQYF

CDR3 length: 13
D gene: .
V gene: TRBV7-8
CDR3 protein: CASSPQQGTEAFF

CDR3 length: 18
D gene: .
V gene: TRBV30
CDR3 protein: CAWSTGPRGSLSGNTIYF

CDR3 length: 15
D gene: .
V gene: TRBV9
CDR3 protein: CASSISEGLGETQYF

CDR3 length: 13
D gene: .
V gene: TRBV7-3
CDR3 protein: CASSFENYNEQFF

CDR3 length: 12
D gene: TRBD1
V gene: TRBV10-3
CDR3 protein: CAVKTGDQPQHF

CDR3 length: 16
D gene: .
V gene: TRBV6-5
CDR3 protein: CASSYQVPPNTGELFF

CDR3 length: 13
D gene: .
V gene: TRBV29-1
CDR3 protein: CSASGHIGTEAFF

CDR3 length: 14
D gene: .
V gene: TRBV4-1
CDR3 protein: CASSQVPSSKTQYF

CDR3 length: 12
D gene: .
V gene: TRBV18
CDR3 protein: CASSPRDEKLFF

CDR3 length: 15
D gene: TRBD1
V gene: TRBV5-4
CDR3 protein: CASSPLGQAHYEQYF

CDR3 length: 14
D gene: .
V gene: TRBV14
CDR3 protein: CASSPLGVNTEAFF

CDR3 length: 16
D gene: TRBD2
V gene: TRBV4-1
CDR3 protein: CASSPRGGRISYEQYF

CDR3 length: 17
D gene: .
V gene: TRBV27
CDR3 protein: CASSPGEARPGANVLTF

CDR3 length: 16
D gene: .
V gene: TRBV15
CDR3 protein: CATRSRHFLSNQPQHF

CDR3 length: 14
D gene: .
V gene: TRBV7-2
CDR3 protein: CASSLMGQTDTQYF

CDR3 length: 14
D gene: .
V gene: TRBV5-4
CDR3 protein: CASSLGGPYNEQFF

CDR3 length: 13
D gene: .
V gene: TRBV5-8
CDR3 protein: CASSLARYTEAFF

CDR3 length: 15
D gene: .
V gene: TRBV5-6
CDR3 protein: CASSLGQGGTGELFF

CDR3 length: 13
D gene: .
V gene: TRBV15
CDR3 protein: CATSRETVNEQFF

CDR3 length: 11
D gene: .
V gene: TRBV11-2
CDR3 protein: CASSFYGTIYF